This record covers a single T cell receptor beta chain. These data are taken from a study of neoadjuvant anti-PD-1 for oral cavity cancer. Only in-frame clones appear in the TCRdb table, and some are missing; sequencing was by immunoSEQ multiplex PCR. The sample shows about 16,000 clones, 72% of them seen only once. V lost 1 base to trimming and J lost 0 bases, with 7 bases between them. Germline V gene data show CDR1 as SGHAT and CDR2 as FQNNGV. The CDR3 has 14 amino acids. The sequence derives from a person aged 35-79 years with oral cavity squamous cell carcinoma. This chain uses TRBV11-2 with TRBJ2-7; D is perhaps TRBD2 (6 bases). Sample: PBMCs, taken before nivolumab (anti-PD-1) treatment. CDR3 sequence: CASSLGRASYEQYF. CDR3 DNA sequence: TGTGCCAGCAGCTTAGGGAGGGCCTCCTACGAGCAGTACTTC.